This T cell receptor beta chain is drawn from a study of Ad26.COV2.S vaccination and SARS-CoV-2 variants. Study overall: This donor came from the COV1001 trial of Ad26.COV2.S.

Described treatment: over 15 received Ad26.COV2.S at low or high dose, single or two shots; about 5 received placebo; per-sample allocation not given. Day 63 following the first vaccine or placebo injection was when the samples were taken. The sample came from a Boston adult aged 18-55 years. Here immunoSEQ multiplex PCR was the method, and the copy in TCRdb shows in-frame clones only, minus some. The repertoire consists of 350,000 to 400,000 clones, with 88% occurring once and the leading ten covering 3.5%. Study-level results: Similar non-spike TCR breadth was seen in vaccine and placebo recipients.

CDR3 length equals 14 residues. Trimming took off 4 bases at V and 4 bases at J, with 13 bases between the two ends. Germline loops: CDR1 MGHDK, CDR2 SYGVNS. On this clone itself: Its antigen remains unidentified.

This specimen was peripheral blood, taken in a trial of Ad26.COV2.S vaccine versus placebo. This sequence joins TRBV25-1 and TRBJ2-5; tentatively, D is TRBD1 (6 bases). The sequence was obtained from a person aged 18 to 59 who received the Ad26.COV2.S COVID-19 vaccine or a placebo. This CDR3 is CASSVAGAGETQYF. In nucleotides, the CDR3 is TGTGCCAGCAGTGTCGCAGGGGCGGGAGAGACCCAGTACTTC.